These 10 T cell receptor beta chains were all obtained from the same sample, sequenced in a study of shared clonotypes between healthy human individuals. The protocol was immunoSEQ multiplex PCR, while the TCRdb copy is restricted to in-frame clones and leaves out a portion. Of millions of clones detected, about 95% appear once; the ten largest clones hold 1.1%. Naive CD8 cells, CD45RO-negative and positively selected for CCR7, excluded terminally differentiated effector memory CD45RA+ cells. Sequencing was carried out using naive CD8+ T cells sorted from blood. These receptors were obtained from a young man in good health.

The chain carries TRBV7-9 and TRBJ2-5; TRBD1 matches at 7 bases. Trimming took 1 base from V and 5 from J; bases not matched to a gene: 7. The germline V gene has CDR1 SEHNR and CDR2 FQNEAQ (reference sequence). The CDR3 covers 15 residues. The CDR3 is CASSLVSTGEETQYF. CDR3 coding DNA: TGTGCCAGCAGCTTAGTTTCTACAGGGGAGGAGACCCAGTACTTC.

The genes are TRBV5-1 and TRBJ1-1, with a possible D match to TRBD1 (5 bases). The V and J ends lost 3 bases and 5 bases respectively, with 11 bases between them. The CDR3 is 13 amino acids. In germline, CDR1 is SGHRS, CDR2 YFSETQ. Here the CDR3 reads CASSSGTLTEAFF. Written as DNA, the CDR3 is TGCGCCAGCAGCTCCGGGACGCTGACTGAAGCTTTCTTT.

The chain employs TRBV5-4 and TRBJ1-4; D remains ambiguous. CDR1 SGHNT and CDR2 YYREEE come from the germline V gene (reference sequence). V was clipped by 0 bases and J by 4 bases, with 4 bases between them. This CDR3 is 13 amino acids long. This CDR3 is CASSLDFNEKLFF. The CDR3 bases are TGTGCCAGCAGCTTGGACTTTAATGAAAAACTGTTTTTT.

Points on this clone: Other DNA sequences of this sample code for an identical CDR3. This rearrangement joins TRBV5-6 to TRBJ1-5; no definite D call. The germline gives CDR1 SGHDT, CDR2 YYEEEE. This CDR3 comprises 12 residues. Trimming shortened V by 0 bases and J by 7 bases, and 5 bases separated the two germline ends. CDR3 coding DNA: TGTGCCAGCAGCTTGGCCGACCAGCCCCAGCATTTT. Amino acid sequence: CASSLADQPQHF.

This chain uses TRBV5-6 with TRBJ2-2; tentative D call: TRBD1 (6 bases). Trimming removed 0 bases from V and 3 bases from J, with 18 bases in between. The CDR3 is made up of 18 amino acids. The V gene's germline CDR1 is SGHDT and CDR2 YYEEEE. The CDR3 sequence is CASSLDPGHRNDTGELFF. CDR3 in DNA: TGTGCCAGCAGCTTGGATCCGGGACACCGGAACGACACCGGGGAGCTGTTTTTT.

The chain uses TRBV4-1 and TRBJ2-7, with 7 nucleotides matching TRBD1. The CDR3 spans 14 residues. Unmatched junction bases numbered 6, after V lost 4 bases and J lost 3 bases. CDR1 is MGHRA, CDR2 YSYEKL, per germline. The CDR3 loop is CASSPYGQDYEQYF. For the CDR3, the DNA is TGCGCCAGCAGCCCTTACGGACAGGACTACGAGCAGTACTTC.

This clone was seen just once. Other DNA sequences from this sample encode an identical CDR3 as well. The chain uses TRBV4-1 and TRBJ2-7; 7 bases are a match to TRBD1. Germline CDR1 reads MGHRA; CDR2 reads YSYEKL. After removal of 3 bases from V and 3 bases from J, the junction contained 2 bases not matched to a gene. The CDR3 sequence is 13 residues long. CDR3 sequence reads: CASSHRDSYEQYF. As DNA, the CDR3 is TGCGCCAGCAGCCACCGGGACAGCTACGAGCAGTACTTC.

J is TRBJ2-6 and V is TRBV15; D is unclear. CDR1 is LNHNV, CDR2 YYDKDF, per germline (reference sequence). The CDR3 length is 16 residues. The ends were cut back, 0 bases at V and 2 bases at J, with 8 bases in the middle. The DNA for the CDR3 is TGTGCCACCAGCAGAGACCTAGACCCTGGGGCCAACGTCCTGACTTTC. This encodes CATSRDLDPGANVLTF.

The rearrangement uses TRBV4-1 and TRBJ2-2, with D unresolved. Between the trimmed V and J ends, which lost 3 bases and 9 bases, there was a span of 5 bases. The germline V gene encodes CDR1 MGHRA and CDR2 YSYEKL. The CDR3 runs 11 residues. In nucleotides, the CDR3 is TGCGCCAGCAGCCAGAGGAGGGAGCTGTTTTTT. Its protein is CASSQRRELFF.

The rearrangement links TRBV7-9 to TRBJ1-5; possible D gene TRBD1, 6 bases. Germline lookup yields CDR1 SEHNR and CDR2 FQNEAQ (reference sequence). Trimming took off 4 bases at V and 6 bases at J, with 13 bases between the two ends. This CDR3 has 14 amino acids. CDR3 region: CASSSTGWVQPQHF. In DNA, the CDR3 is TGTGCCAGCAGCTCAACAGGGTGGGTTCAGCCCCAGCATTTT.